The clone carrying this TCR beta chain occurred once. Generated by immunoSEQ multiplex PCR, the TCRdb table keeps only in-frame clones and is missing some. The sample consists of fewer than 80,000 clones, about 91% of them appearing once. This sample is drawn from a study of OX40 agonist ivuxolimab in advanced cancers. This CDR3 has 14 residues. Germline V lookup: CDR1 MNHNY, CDR2 SVGAGI (reference sequence). V was cut by 7 bases and J by 4 bases, with 15 bases left in between. The sequencing used CD4+ or CD8+ T cells sorted from blood, collected in a trial of the OX40 agonist ivuxolimab. The sequence was obtained from an adult with an advanced solid tumor such as melanoma, head and neck, liver or kidney cancer. The rearrangement links TRBV6-6 to TRBJ2-3; tentative D call: TRBD2 (7 bases). The CDR3: CASIKGGGPDTQYF. CDR3 nucleotides: TGTGCCAGCATCAAAGGGGGAGGGCCAGATACGCAGTATTTT.